This TCR beta chain was sequenced for a study of T cell responses to AZD1222 COVID-19 vaccine. The CDR3 length is 12 residues. V was trimmed by 6 bases and J by 3 bases, leaving 7 bases between them. Germline CDR1 is KGHSH and CDR2 is LQKENI. Study results and limitations: Reports say nearly half of spike-specific TCRs go after unmutated variant regions. Spike-wide coverage was observed for vaccine-associated CD4 TCRs, with dominant responses at 160-218 and 743-854.

Note on this clone: Its specificity is unknown.

TCRdb's copy holds only in-frame clones and misses some; the assay was immunoSEQ multiplex PCR. The table records over 100,000 clones, around 90% of them present only once. The chain joins TRBV18 to TRBJ2-3; D is uncertain. The origin of this receptor is an adult in good health. Sequenced here: peripheral blood, sampled on day 0 of AZD1222 vaccination. The CDR3 bases are TGTGCCAGCTCCTTCACGACAGATACGCAGTATTTT. Protein sequence: CASSFTTDTQYF.